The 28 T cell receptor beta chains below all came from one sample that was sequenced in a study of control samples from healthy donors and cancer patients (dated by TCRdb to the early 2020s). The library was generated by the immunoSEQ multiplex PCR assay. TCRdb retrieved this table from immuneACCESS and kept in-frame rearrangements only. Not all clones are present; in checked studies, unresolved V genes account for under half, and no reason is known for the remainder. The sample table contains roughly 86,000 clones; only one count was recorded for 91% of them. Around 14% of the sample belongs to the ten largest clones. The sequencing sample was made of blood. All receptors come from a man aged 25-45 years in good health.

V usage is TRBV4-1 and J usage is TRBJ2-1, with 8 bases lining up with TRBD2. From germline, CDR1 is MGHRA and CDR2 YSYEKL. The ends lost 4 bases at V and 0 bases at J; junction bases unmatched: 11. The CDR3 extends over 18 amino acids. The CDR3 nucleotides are TGCGCCAGCAGCCCCAACGCACTAGCGGAGGGCTCCTACAATGAGCAGTTCTTC. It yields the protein CASSPNALAEGSYNEQFF.

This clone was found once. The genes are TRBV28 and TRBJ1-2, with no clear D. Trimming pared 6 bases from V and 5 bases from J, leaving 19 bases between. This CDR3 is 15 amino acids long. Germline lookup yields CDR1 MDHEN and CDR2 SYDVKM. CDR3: CASRDERHGRYGYTF. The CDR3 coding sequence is TGTGCCAGCAGGGACGAGCGGCACGGGCGATATGGCTACACCTTC.

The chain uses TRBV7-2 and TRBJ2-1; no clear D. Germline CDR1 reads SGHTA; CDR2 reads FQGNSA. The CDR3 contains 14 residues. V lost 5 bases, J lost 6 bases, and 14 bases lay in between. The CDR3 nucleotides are TGTGCCAGCAGCCGCAGGCCCAGCAGCAATGAGCAGTTCTTC. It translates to CASSRRPSSNEQFF.

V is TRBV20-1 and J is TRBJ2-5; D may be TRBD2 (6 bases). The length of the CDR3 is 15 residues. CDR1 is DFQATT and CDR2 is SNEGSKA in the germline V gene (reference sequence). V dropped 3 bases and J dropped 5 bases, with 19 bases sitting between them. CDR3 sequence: CSASGDPGAGETQYF. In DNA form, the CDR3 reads TGCAGTGCTAGTGGCGACCCGGGAGCAGGGGAGACCCAGTACTTC.

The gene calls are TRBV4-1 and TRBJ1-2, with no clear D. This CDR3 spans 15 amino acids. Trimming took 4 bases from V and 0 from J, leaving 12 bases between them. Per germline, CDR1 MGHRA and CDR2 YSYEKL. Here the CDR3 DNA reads TGCGCCAGCAGCCCGACTGACCCGGCTAACTATGGCTACACCTTC. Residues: CASSPTDPANYGYTF.

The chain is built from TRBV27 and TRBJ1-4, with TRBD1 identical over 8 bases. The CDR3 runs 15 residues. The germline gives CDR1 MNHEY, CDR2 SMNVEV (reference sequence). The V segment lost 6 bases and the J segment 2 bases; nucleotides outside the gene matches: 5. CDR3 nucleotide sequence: TGTGCCAGCAGACTCCAGGGGGCGACTAATGAAAAACTGTTTTTT. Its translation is CASRLQGATNEKLFF.

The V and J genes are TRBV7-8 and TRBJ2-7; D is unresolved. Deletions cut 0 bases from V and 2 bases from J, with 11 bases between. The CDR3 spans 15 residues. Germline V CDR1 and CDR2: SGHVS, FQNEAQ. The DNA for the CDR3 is TGTGCCAGCAGCTTAGCTGGAAAGGCGACCTACGAGCAGTACTTC. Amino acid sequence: CASSLAGKATYEQYF.

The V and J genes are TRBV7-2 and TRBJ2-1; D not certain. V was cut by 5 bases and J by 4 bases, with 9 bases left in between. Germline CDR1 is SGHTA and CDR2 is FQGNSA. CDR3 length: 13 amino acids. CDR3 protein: CASSPDGYNEQFF. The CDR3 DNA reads TGTGCCAGCAGCCCGGACGGGTACAATGAGCAGTTCTTC. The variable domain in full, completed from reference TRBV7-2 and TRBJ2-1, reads GAGVSQSPSNKVTEKGKDVELRCDPISGHTALYWYRQSLGQGLEFLIYFQGNSAPDKSGLPSDRFSAERTGGSVSTLTIQRTQQEDSAVYLCASSPDGYNEQFFGPGTRLTVL.

The CDR3: CATSVGGVEQYF. For the CDR3, the DNA is TGTGCCACCAGTGTGGGGGGTGTCGAGCAGTACTTC. The chain joins TRBV24-1 to TRBJ2-7; tentative D call: TRBD2 (6 bases). From germline, CDR1 is KGHDR and CDR2 SFDVKD. V was shortened by 5 bases and J by 6 bases, with 10 bases between the two germline ends. This CDR3 spans 12 amino acids.

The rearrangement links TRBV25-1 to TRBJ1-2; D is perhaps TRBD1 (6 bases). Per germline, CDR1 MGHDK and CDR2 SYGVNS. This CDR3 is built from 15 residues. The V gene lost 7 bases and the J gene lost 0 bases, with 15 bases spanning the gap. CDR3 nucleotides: TGTGCCAGCACCGAAAGGGGGGGGCCTAACTATGGCTACACCTTC. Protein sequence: CASTERGGPNYGYTF.

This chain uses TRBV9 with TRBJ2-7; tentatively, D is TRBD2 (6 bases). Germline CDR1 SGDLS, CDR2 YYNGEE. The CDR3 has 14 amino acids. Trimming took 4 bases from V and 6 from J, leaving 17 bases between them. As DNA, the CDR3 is TGTGCCAGCAGCTCCCGGGACTGGGCCTCCGAGCAGTACTTC. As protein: CASSSRDWASEQYF.

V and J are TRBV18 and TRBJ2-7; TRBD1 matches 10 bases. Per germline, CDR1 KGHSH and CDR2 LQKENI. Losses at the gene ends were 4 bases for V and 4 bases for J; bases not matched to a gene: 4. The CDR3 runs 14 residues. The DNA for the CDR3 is TGTGCCAGCTCACTTGGACAGGGGGTGTACGAGCAGTACTTC. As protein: CASSLGQGVYEQYF.

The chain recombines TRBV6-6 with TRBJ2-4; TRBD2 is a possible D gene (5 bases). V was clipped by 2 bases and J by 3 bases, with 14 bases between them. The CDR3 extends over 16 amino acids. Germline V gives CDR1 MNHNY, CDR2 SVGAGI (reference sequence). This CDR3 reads CASSYLANGVKNIQYF. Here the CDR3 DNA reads TGTGCCAGCAGTTACCTAGCTAACGGAGTCAAAAACATTCAGTACTTC.

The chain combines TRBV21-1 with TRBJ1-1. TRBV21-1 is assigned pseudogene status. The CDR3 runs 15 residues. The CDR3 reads CASSRERTGNTEAFF. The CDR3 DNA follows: TGTGCCAGCAGCAGAGAAAGGACCGGAAACACTGAAGCTTTCTTT.

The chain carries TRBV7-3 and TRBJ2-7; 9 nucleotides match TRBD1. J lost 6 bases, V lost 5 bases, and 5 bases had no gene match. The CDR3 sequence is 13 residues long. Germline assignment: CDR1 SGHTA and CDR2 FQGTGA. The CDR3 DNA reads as TGTGCCAGCAGCCTACAGGGGGCCGGCGAGCAGTACTTC. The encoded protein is CASSLQGAGEQYF.

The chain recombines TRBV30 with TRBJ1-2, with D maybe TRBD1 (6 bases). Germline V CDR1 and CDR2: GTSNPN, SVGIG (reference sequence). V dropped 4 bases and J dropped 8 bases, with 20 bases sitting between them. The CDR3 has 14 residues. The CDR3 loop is CAWIEKGGFFGYTF. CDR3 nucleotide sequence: TGTGCCTGGATCGAAAAGGGGGGATTTTTCGGCTACACCTTC.

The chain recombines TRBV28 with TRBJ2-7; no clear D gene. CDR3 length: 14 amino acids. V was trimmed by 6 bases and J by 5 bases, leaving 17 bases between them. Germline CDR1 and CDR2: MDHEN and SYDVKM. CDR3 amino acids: CASRPSINRHEQYF. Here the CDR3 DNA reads TGTGCCAGCAGGCCGTCTATAAATAGGCACGAGCAGTACTTC.

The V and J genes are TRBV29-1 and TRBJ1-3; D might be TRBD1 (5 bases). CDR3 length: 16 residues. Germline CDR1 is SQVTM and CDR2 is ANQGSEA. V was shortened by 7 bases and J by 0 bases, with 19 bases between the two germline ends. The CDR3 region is CSAWDATDNSGNTIYF. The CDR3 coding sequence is TGCAGCGCCTGGGACGCCACGGACAACTCTGGAAACACCATATATTTT. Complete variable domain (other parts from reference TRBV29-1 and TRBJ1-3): SAVISQKPSRDICQRGTSLTIQCQVDSQVTMMFWYRQQPGQSLTLIATANQGSEATYESGFVIDKFPISRPNLTFSTLTVSNMSPEDSSIYLCSAWDATDNSGNTIYFGEGSWLTVV.

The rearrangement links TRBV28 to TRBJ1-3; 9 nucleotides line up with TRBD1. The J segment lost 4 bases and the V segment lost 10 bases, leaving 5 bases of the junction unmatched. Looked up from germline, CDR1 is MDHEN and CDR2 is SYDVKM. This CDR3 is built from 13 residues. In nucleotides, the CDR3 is TGTGCCACCACAGGGGGCGCCGGAAACACCATATATTTT. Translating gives CATTGGAGNTIYF.

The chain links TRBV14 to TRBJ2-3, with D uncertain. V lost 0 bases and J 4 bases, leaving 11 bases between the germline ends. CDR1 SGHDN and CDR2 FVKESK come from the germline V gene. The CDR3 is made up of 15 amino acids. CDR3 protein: CASSQDGSRSDTQYF. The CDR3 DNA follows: TGTGCCAGCAGCCAAGATGGGTCTAGGTCAGATACGCAGTATTTT.

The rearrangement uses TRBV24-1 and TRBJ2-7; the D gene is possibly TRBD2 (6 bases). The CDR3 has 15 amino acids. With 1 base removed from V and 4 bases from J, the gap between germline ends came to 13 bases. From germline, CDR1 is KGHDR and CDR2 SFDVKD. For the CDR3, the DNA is TGTGCCACCAGTGATTTCCTTAGCGGAGATTACGAGCAGTACTTC. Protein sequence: CATSDFLSGDYEQYF.

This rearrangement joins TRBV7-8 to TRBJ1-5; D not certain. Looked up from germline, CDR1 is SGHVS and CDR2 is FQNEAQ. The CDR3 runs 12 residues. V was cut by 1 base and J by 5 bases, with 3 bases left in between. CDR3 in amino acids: CASSLGDQPQHF. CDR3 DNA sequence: TGTGCCAGCAGCTTAGGCGATCAGCCCCAGCATTTT.

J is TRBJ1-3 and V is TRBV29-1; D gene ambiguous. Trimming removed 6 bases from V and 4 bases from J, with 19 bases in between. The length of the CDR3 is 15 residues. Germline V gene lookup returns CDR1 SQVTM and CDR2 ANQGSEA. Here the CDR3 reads CSVLEKAGAGNTIYF. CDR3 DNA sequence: TGCAGCGTCCTTGAAAAGGCAGGAGCAGGAAACACCATATATTTT.

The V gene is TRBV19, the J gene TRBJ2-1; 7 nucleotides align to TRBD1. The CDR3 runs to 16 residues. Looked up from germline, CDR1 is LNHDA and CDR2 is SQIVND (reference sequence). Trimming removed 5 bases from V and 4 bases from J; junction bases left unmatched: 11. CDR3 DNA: TGTGCCAGTAGTCCCGTCGACAGGGCCCTTTACAATGAGCAGTTCTTC. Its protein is CASSPVDRALYNEQFF.

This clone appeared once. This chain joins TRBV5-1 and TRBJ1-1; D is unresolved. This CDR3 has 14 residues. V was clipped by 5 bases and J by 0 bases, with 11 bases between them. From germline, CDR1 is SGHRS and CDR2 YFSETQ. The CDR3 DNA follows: TGCGCCAGCAGACCAGACACAATGAACACTGAAGCTTTCTTT. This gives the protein CASRPDTMNTEAFF.

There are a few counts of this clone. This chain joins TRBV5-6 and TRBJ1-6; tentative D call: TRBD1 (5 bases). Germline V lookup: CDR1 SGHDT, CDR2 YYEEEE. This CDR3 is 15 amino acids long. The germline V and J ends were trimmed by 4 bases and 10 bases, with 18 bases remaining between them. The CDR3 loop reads CASSVAQGEGSPLHF. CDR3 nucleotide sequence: TGTGCCAGCAGCGTTGCCCAGGGAGAAGGATCACCCCTCCACTTT.

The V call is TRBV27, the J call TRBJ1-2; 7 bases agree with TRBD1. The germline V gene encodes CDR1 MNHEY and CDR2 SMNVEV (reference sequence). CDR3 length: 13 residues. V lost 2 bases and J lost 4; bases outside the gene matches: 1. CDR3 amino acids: CASSLEGAYGYTF. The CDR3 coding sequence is TGTGCCAGCAGTTTAGAGGGGGCCTATGGCTACACCTTC.

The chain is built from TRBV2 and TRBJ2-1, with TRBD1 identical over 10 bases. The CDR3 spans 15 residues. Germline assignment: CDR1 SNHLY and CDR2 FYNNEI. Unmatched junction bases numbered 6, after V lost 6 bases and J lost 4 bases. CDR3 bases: TGTGCCAGCAGCCCAGACAGGGGGCGGTACAATGAGCAGTTCTTC. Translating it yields CASSPDRGRYNEQFF. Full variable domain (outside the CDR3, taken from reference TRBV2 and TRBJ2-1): EPEVTQTPSHQVTQMGQEVILRCVPISNHLYFYWYRQILGQKVEFLVSFYNNEISEKSEIFDDQFSVERPDGSNFTLKIRSTKLEDSAMYFCASSPDRGRYNEQFFGPGTRLTVL.